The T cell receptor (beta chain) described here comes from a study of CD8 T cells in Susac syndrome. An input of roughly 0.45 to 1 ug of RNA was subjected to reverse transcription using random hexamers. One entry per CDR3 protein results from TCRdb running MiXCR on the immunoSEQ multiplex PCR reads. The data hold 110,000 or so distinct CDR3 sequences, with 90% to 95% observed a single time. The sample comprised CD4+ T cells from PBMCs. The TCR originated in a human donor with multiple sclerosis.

CDR3: CSAPRQGANTEAFF. CDR3 coding DNA: TGCAGTGCCCCAAGACAGGGGGCTAACACTGAAGCTTTCTTT. This chain connects TRBV20-1 to TRBJ1-1; 10 nucleotides match TRBD1. CDR1 is DFQATT and CDR2 is SNEGSKA in the germline V gene (reference sequence). J lost 2 bases, V lost 6 bases, and 6 bases had no gene match. This CDR3 spans 14 amino acids.